The 21 T cell receptor beta chains reported below all come from one sample, sequenced in a study of siplizumab effects on memory and regulatory T cells. Assay used: immunoSEQ multiplex PCR; TCRdb lists only in-frame clones, some missing. The sample includes approximately 46,000 clones, over 90% of them seen just once. Sample: CD8+ T cells sorted from blood. These receptors all come from a human donor in good health.

The J gene is TRBJ2-2, the V gene TRBV5-1; D is unresolved. This CDR3 comprises 17 residues. The V gene lost 4 bases and the J gene lost 4 bases, with 20 bases spanning the gap. CDR1 and CDR2 from the germline V gene are SGHRS and YFSETQ. The CDR3 sequence is CASSPYPSRTGTGELFF. CDR3 bases: TGCGCCAGCAGCCCCTACCCCAGTCGCACTGGCACCGGGGAGCTGTTTTTT.

This chain links TRBV10-3 with TRBJ1-4; D is possibly TRBD1 (5 bases). The germline V gene encodes CDR1 ENHRY and CDR2 SYGVKD. The CDR3 is 13 amino acids. The ends were cut back, 6 bases at V and 8 bases at J, with 13 bases in the middle. The CDR3 sequence: CAIRNLGEEKLFF. CDR3 in DNA: TGTGCCATCAGAAACCTAGGGGAGGAAAAACTGTTTTTT.

The chain is built from TRBV13 and TRBJ2-1, with D unresolved. The V and J ends lost 5 bases and 7 bases respectively, with 12 bases between them. The CDR3 is made up of 13 amino acids. CDR1 and CDR2 from the germline V gene are PRHDT and FYEKMQ (reference sequence). CDR3 in amino acids: CASSLRIENEQFF. CDR3 DNA sequence: TGTGCCAGCAGCCTAAGAATAGAGAATGAGCAGTTCTTC.

The chain joins TRBV14 to TRBJ2-7; no firm D call. Germline V lookup: CDR1 SGHDN, CDR2 FVKESK. Deletions cut 3 bases from V and 2 bases from J, with 11 bases between. The CDR3 is 14 amino acids. CDR3: CASSQVGRTYEQYF. CDR3 DNA sequence: TGTGCCAGCAGCCAGGTCGGCAGGACCTACGAGCAGTACTTC.

The chain links TRBV28 to TRBJ2-3, with 7 bases lining up with TRBD1. Germline assignment: CDR1 MDHEN and CDR2 SYDVKM. J gave up 4 bases and V 5 bases, and 15 bases lay outside the gene matches. The CDR3 is 17 residues long. CDR3 amino acids: CASSPLGETGFPDTQYF. The CDR3 nucleotides are TGTGCCAGCAGTCCCCTTGGCGAGACAGGGTTCCCAGATACGCAGTATTTT.

This chain joins TRBV5-4 and TRBJ2-6; D perhaps matches TRBD1 (5 bases). The CDR3 covers 19 residues. The germline CDR1 and CDR2 sequences are SGHNT and YYREEE (reference sequence). Trimming cost V 0 bases and J 5 bases, with 21 bases left between them. The CDR3 here is CASSLELQAASDWANVLTF. The DNA of the CDR3 is TGTGCCAGCAGCTTGGAACTACAGGCGGCGTCTGACTGGGCCAACGTCCTGACTTTC.

The gene calls are TRBV18 and TRBJ2-7, with no clear D. Germline V gene data show CDR1 as KGHSH and CDR2 as LQKENI. The V gene lost 3 bases and the J gene lost 3 bases, with 3 bases spanning the gap. The CDR3 runs 11 residues. The CDR3 loop reads CASSPDYEQYF. CDR3 coding DNA: TGTGCCAGCTCACCCGACTACGAGCAGTACTTC.

The gene calls are TRBV11-2 and TRBJ2-3; D unresolved. V was cut by 6 bases and J by 0 bases, with 10 bases left in between. CDR1 and CDR2 from the germline V gene are SGHAT and FQNNGV. The CDR3 runs to 14 residues. The CDR3 region is CASSTIDSTDTQYF. CDR3 coding DNA: TGTGCCAGCAGTACAATAGATAGCACAGATACGCAGTATTTT.

The V and J genes are TRBV5-1 and TRBJ2-7; 8 nucleotides match TRBD1. Trimming took 0 bases from V and 6 from J; bases not matched to a gene: 14. The CDR3 totals 17 residues. Per germline, CDR1 SGHRS and CDR2 YFSETQ. DNA for the CDR3: TGCGCCAGCAGCTTGGGCTTGTCGGGACAGGAGGTGTTCGAGCAGTACTTC. Translation: CASSLGLSGQEVFEQYF. Complete variable domain (other parts from reference TRBV5-1 and TRBJ2-7): KAGVTQTPRYLIKTRGQQVTLSCSPISGHRSVSWYQQTPGQGLQFLFEYFSETQRNKGNFPGRFSGRQFSNSRSEMNVSTLELGDSALYLCASSLGLSGQEVFEQYFGPGTRLTVT.

The chain carries TRBV5-1 and TRBJ2-7, with TRBD2 identical over 7 bases. CDR1 is SGHRS and CDR2 is YFSETQ in the germline V gene. V dropped 3 bases and J dropped 2; count of bases not matched to a gene: 11. The CDR3 sequence is 16 residues long. The CDR3 region is CASSYPVGLEAYEQYF. As DNA, the CDR3 is TGCGCCAGCAGCTACCCGGTAGGACTAGAAGCCTACGAGCAGTACTTC.

V usage is TRBV19 and J usage is TRBJ2-7, with a possible D match to TRBD1 (6 bases). V was cut by 3 bases and J by 4 bases, with 13 bases left in between. CDR3 size: 14 residues. Germline V lookup: CDR1 LNHDA, CDR2 SQIVND (reference sequence). Here the CDR3 reads CASSMRTANYEQYF. The CDR3 DNA is TGTGCCAGTAGTATGCGGACAGCGAATTACGAGCAGTACTTC.

This clone was found once. CDR3 in DNA: TGTGCTAGTGGTTGGGGTAGTAATGAGCAGTTCTTC. Translating gives CASGWGSNEQFF. V is TRBV12-5 and J is TRBJ2-1; no clear D. Germline CDR1 LGHNT, CDR2 FRNRAP. V lost 4 bases to trimming and J lost 7 bases, with 8 bases between them. The CDR3 has 12 residues.

The V gene is TRBV6-5, the J gene TRBJ1-5; D not certain. From germline, CDR1 is MNHEY and CDR2 SVGAGI. V gave up 3 bases and J gave up 3 bases, with 9 bases separating them. This CDR3 region has 14 residues. The CDR3 nucleotides read TGTGCCAGCAGTTATGGGAGATTCAATCAGCCCCAGCATTTT. This translates into CASSYGRFNQPQHF.

The J gene is TRBJ1-1, the V gene TRBV28; D is unclear. CDR1 and CDR2 (germline): MDHEN, SYDVKM. The CDR3 has 12 amino acids. V was clipped by 6 bases and J by 1 base, with 6 bases between them. CDR3 bases: TGTGCCAGCAGGTTCGGGAACACTGAAGCTTTCTTT. This translates into CASRFGNTEAFF.

In this sample, this clone turned up once. The chain employs TRBV27 and TRBJ1-1, with D unclear. Germline V gene sequence: CDR1 MNHEY, CDR2 SMNVEV (reference sequence). The CDR3 length is 13 residues. V lost 0 bases to trimming and J lost 0 bases, with 2 bases between them. Here the CDR3 reads CASSLSLNTEAFF. The CDR3 coding sequence is TGTGCCAGCAGTTTATCTCTGAACACTGAAGCTTTCTTT.

V gene TRBV7-8 combines with J gene TRBJ2-1, with 10 bases that match TRBD2. The V gene's germline CDR1 is SGHVS and CDR2 FQNEAQ. V trimming: 4 bases; J trimming: 4 bases; junction bases outside the gene matches: 10. This CDR3 region has 17 residues. The CDR3 region is CASSSDTSGKAYNEQFF. CDR3 nucleotides: TGTGCCAGCAGCTCTGACACTAGCGGGAAAGCGTACAATGAGCAGTTCTTC.

The gene calls are TRBV28 and TRBJ1-5; D gene unclear. Germline V gives CDR1 MDHEN, CDR2 SYDVKM. Trimming cost V 2 bases and J 1 base, with 12 bases left between them. This CDR3 comprises 16 residues. In DNA form, the CDR3 reads TGTGCCAGCAGTTTAATCCGGGTGTCAAGCAATCAGCCCCAGCATTTT. This gives the protein CASSLIRVSSNQPQHF.

The chain is built from TRBV7-6 and TRBJ1-5; weak D call: TRBD1 (6 bases). Trimming removed 1 base from V and 6 bases from J, with 10 bases in between. Germline values: CDR1 SGHVS, CDR2 FNYEAQ. This CDR3 has 14 residues. This CDR3 reads CASSLDPGVQPQHF. CDR3 in DNA: TGTGCCAGCAGCTTAGATCCAGGGGTTCAGCCCCAGCATTTT.

This clone has a handful of counts. The rearrangement uses TRBV10-2 and TRBJ1-5, with D unclear. The CDR3 loop spans 13 amino acids. The germline V gene has CDR1 WSHSY and CDR2 SAAADI. The V end lost 5 bases, the J end lost 6 bases, and 11 bases lay between the germline ends. The CDR3 sequence is CASSSNDAQPQHF. The CDR3, as DNA: TGCGCCAGCAGTTCAAACGACGCTCAGCCCCAGCATTTT.

The V gene is TRBV29-1, the J gene TRBJ2-2, with D possibly matching TRBD1 (6 bases). V was trimmed by 5 bases and J by 6 bases, leaving 10 bases between them. This CDR3 contains 12 residues. The germline gives CDR1 SQVTM, CDR2 ANQGSEA. CDR3 sequence reads: CSVSTGSGELFF. The CDR3 coding sequence is TGCAGCGTTTCAACAGGGTCCGGGGAGCTGTTTTTT.

The J gene is TRBJ2-7, the V gene TRBV4-1; perhaps TRBD1 as D (6 bases). Germline CDR1 and CDR2: MGHRA and YSYEKL. The CDR3 totals 15 residues. The V and J ends lost 0 bases and 2 bases respectively, with 11 bases between them. The CDR3 region is CASSQDPQGPYEQYF. The CDR3 nucleotides are TGCGCCAGCAGCCAAGATCCACAGGGCCCCTACGAGCAGTACTTC.